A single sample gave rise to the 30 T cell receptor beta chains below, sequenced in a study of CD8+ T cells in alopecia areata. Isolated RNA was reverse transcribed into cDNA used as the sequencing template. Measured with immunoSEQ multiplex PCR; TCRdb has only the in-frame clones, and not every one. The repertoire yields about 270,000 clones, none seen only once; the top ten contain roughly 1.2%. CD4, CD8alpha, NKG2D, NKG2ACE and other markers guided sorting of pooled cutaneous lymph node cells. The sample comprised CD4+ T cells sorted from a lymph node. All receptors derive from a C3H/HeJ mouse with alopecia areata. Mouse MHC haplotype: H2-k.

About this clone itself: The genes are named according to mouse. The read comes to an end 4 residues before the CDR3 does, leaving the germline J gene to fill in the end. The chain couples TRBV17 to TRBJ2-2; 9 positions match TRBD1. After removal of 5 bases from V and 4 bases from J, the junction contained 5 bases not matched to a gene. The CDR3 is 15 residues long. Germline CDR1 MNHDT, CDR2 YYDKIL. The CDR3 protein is CASSGTGRGTGQLYF. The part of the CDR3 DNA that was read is TGTGCTAGCAGTGGGACAGGGCGGGGCACCGGG.

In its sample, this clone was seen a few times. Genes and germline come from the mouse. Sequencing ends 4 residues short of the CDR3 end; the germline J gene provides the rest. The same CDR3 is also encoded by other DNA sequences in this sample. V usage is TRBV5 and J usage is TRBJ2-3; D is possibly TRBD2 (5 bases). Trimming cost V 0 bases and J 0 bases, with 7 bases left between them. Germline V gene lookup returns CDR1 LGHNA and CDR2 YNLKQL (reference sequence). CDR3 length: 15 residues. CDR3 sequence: CASSQDRTSAETLYF. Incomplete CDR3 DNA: TGTGCCAGCAGCCAAGACAGGACTAGTGCAGAA.

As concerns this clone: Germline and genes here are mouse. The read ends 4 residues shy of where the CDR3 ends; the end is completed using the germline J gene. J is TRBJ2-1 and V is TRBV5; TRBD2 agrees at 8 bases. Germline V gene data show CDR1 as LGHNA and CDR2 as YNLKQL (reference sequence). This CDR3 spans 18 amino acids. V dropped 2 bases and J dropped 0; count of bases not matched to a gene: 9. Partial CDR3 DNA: TGTGCCAGCAGCCAACCTCGGGGCTGGGGGGTTAACTATGCT. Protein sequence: CASSQPRGWGVNYA. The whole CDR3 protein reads CASSQPRGWGVNYAEQFF.

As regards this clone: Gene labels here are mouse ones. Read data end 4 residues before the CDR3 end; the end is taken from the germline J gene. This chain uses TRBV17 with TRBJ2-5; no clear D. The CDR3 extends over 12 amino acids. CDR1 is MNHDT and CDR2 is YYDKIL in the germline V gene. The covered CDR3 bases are TGTGCTAGCAGTAGAAAAGAAGAC. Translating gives CASSRKED. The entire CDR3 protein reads CASSRKEDTQYF.

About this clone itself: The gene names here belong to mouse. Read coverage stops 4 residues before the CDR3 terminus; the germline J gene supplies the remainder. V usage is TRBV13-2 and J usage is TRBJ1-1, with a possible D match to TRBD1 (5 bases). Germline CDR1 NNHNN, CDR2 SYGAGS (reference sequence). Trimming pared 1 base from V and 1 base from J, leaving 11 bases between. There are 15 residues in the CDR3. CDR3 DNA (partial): TGTGCCAGCGGTGATCCAGGGAGAGGGAACACA. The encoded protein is CASGDPGRGNT. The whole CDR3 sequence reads CASGDPGRGNTEVFF.

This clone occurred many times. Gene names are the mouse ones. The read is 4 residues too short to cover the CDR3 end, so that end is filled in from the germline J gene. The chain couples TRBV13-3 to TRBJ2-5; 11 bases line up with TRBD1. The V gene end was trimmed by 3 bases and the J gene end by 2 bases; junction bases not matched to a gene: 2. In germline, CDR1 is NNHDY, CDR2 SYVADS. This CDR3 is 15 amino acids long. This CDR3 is CASSGGTGGQDTQYF. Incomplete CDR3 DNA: TGTGCCAGCAGTGGAGGGACAGGGGGCCAAGAC.

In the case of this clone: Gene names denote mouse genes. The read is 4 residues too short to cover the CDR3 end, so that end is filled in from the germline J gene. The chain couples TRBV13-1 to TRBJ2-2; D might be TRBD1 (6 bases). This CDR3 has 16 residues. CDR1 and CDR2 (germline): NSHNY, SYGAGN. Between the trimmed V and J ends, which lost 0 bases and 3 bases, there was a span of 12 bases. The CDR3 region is CASSDARGVHTGQLYF. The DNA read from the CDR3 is TGTGCCAGCAGTGATGCCAGGGGAGTGCACACCGGG.

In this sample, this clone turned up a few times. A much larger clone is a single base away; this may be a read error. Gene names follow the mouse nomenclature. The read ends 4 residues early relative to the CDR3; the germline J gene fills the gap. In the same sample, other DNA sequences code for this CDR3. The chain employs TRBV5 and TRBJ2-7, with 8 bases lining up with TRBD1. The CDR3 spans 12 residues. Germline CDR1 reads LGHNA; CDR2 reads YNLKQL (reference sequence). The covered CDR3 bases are TGTGCCAGCAGCCAGGACAGGGAT. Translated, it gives CASSQDRD. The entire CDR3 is CASSQDRDEQYF.

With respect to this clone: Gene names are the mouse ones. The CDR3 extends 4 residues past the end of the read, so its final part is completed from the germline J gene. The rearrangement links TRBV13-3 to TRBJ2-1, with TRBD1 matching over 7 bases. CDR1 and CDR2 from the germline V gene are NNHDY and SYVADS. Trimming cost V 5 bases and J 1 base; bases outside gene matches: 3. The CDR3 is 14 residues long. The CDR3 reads CASRLQGNYAEQFF. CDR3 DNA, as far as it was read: TGTGCCAGCAGGCTACAGGGGAACTATGCT.

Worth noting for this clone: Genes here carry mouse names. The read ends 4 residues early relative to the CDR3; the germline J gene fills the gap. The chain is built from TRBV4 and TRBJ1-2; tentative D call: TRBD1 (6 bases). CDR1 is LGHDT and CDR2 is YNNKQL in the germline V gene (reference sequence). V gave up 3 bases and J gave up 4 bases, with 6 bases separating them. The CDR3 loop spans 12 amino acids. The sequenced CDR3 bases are TGTGCCAGCAGCTACAGGGGCTCC. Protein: CASSYRGS. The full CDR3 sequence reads CASSYRGSDYTF.

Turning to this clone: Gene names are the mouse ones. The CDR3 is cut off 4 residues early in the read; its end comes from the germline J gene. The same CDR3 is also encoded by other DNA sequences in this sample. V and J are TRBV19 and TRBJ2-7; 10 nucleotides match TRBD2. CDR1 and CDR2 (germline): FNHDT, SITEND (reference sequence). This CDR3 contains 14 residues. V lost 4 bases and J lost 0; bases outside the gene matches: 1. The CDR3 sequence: CASSRTGGSYEQYF. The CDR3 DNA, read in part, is TGTGCCAGCAGTCGGACTGGGGGCTCCTAT. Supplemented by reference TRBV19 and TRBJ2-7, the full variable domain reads GGIITQTPKFLIGQEGQKLTLKCQQNFNHDTMYWYRQDSGKGLRLIYYSITENDLQKGDLSEGYDASREKKSSFSLTVTSAQKNEMAVFLCASSRTGGSYEQYFGPGTRLTVL.

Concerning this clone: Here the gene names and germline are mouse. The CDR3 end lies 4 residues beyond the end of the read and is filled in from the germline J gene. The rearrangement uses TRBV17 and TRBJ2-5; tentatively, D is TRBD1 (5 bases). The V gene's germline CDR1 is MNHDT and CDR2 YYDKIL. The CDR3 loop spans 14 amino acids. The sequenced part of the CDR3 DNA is TGTGCTAGCAGTAGAGATTCAGGGCGAGAC. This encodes CASSRDSGRD. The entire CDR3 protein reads CASSRDSGRDTQYF.

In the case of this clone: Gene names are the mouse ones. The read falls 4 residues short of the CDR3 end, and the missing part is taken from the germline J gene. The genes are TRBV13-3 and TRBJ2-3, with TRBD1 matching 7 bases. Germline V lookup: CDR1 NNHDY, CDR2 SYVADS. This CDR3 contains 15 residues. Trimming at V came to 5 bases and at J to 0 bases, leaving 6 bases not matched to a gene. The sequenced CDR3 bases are TGTGCCAGCAGGAGCCGGGACAGTAGTGCAGAA. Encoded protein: CASRSRDSSAE. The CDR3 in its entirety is CASRSRDSSAETLYF.

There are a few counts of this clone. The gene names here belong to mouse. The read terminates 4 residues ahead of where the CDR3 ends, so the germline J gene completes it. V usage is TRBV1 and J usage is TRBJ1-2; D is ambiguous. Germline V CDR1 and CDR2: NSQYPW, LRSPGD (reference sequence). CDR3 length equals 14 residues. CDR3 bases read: TGCACCTGCAGTGCAGATCACAGTTGGTCC. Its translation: CTCSADHSWS. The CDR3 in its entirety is CTCSADHSWSDYTF.

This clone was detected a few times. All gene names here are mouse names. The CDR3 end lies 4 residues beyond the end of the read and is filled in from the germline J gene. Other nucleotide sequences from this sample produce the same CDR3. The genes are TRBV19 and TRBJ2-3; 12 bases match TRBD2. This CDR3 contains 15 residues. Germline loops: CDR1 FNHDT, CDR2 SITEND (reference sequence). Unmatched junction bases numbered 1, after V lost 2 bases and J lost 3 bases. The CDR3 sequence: CASSMTGGAAETLYF. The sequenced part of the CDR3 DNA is TGTGCCAGCAGTATGACTGGGGGGGCGGCAGAA.

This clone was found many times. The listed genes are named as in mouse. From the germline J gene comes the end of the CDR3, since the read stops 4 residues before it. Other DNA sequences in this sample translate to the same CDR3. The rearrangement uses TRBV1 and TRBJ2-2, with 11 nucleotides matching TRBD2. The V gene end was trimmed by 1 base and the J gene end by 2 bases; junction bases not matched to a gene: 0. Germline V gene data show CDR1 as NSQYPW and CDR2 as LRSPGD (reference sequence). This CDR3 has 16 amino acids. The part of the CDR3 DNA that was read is TGCACCTGCAGTGCAGGGACTGGGGGGAACACCGGG. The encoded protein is CTCSAGTGGNTG. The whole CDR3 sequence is CTCSAGTGGNTGQLYF. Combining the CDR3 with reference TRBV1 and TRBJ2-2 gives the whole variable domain VTLLEQNPRWRLVPRGQAVNLRCILKNSQYPWMSWYQQDLQKQLQWLFTLRSPGDKEVKSLPGADYLATRVTDTELRLQVANMSQGRTLYCTCSAGTGGNTGQLYFGEGSKLTVL.

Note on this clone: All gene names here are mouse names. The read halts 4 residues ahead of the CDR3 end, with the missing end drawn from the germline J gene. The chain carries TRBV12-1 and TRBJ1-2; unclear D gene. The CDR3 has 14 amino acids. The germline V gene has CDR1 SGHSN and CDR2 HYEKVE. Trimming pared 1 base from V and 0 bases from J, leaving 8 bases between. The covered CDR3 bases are TGTGCCAGCTCTCTTGCCAGGACAAACTCC. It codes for CASSLARTNS. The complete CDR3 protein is CASSLARTNSDYTF. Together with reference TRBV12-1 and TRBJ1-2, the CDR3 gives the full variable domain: DSGVVQSPRHIIKEKGGRSVLTCIPISGHSNVVWYQQTLGKELKFLIQHYEKVERDKGFLPSRFSVQQFDDYHSEMNMSALELEDSAMYFCASSLARTNSDYTFGSGTRLLVI.

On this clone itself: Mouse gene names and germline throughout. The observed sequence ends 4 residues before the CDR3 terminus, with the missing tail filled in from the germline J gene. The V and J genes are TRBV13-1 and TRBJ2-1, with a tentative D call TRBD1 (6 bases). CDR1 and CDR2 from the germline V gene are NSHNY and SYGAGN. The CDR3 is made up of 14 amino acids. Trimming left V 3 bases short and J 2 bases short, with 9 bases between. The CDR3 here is CASSGGTYYAEQFF. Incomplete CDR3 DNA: TGTGCCAGCAGTGGGGGGACATACTATGCT.

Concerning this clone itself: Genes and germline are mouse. The CDR3 region is CASSPSGGGSQNTLYF. The DNA read from the CDR3 is TGTGCCAGCAGTCCCTCTGGGGGGGGAAGTCAAAAC. The rearrangement uses TRBV13-3 and TRBJ2-4, with 9 bases identical to TRBD2. The DNA ends 4 residues before the CDR3 does, and the rest of the CDR3 is filled in from the germline J gene. The CDR3 sequence is 16 residues long. Germline trimming cut 4 bases from V and 0 bases from J; bases unmatched to any gene: 6. Germline-derived CDR1 and CDR2 are NNHDY and SYVADS.

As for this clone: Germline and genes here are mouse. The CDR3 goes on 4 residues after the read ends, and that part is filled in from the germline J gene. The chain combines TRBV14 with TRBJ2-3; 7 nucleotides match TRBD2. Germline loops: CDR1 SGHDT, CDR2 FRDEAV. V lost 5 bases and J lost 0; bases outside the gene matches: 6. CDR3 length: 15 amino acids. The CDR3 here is CASRLGGSSAETLYF. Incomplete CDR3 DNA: TGTGCCAGCAGATTGGGGGGTTCTAGTGCAGAA.

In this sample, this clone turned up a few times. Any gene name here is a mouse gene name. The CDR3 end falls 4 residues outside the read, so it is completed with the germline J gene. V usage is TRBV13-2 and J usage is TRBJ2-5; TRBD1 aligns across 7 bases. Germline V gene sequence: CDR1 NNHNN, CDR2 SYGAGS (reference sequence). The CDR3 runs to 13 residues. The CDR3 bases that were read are TGTGCCAGCGGTGGTGACAGGGCTGAC. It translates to CASGGDRAD. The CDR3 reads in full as CASGGDRADTQYF.

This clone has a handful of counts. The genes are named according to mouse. The CDR3 is CASSEKGSAETLYF. CDR3 bases read: TGTGCCAGCAGTGAGAAGGGTAGTGCAGAA. This chain joins TRBV13-3 and TRBJ2-3; D gene uncertain. The read terminates 4 residues ahead of where the CDR3 ends, so the germline J gene completes it. The V gene lost 2 bases and the J gene lost 0 bases, with 7 bases spanning the gap. CDR1 is NNHDY and CDR2 is SYVADS in the germline V gene. The length of the CDR3 is 14 residues.

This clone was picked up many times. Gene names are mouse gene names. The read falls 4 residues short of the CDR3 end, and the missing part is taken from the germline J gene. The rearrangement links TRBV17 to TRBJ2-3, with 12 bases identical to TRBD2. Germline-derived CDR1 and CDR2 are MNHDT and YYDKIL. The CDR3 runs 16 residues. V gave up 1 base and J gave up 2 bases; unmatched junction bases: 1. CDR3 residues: CASSRGLGGLAETLYF. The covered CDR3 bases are TGTGCTAGCAGTAGAGGACTGGGGGGGCTTGCAGAA. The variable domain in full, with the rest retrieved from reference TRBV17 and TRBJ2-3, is DTTVKQNPRYKLARVGKPVNLICSQTMNHDTMYWYQKKPNQAPKLLLFYYDKILNREADTFEKFQSSRPNNSFCSLYIGSAGLEYSAMYLCASSRGLGGLAETLYFGSGTRLTVL.

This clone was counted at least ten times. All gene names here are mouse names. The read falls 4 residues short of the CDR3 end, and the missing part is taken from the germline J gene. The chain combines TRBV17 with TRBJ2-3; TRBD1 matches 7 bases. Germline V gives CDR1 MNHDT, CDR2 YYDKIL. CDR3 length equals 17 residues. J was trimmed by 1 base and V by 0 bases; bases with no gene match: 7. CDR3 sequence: CASSRDQGTGGAETLYF. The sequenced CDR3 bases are TGTGCTAGCAGTAGAGATCAAGGAACAGGGGGTGCAGAA.

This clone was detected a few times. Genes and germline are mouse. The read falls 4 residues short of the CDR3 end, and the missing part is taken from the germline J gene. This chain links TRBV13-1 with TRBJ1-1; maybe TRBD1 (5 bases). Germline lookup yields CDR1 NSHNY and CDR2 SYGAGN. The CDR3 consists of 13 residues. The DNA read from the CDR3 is TGTGCCAGCAGTGATGTTGGGGGGGGA. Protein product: CASSDVGGG. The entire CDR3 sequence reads CASSDVGGGEVFF.

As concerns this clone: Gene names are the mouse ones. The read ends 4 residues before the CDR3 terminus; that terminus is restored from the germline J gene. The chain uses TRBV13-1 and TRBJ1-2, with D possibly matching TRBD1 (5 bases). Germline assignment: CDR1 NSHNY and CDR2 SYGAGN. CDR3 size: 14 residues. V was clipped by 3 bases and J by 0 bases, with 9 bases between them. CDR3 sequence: CASSAQEANSDYTF. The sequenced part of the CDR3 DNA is TGTGCCAGCAGTGCACAGGAAGCAAACTCC.

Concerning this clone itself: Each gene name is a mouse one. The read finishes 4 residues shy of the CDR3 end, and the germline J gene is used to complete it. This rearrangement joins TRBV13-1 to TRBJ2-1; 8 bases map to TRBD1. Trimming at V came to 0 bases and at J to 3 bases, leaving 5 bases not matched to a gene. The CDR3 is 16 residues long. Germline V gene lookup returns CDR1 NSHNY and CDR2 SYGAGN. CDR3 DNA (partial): TGTGCCAGCAGTGATGTGGGACAGGCCCTCTATGCT. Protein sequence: CASSDVGQALYA. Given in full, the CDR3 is CASSDVGQALYAEQFF.

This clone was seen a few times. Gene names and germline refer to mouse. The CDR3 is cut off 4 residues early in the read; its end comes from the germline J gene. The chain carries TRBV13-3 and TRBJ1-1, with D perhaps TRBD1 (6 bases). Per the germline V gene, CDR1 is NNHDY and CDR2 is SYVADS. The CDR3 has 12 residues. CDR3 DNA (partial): TGTGCCAGCAGCCTCCGGGACAAA. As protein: CASSLRDK. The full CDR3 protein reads CASSLRDKEVFF.

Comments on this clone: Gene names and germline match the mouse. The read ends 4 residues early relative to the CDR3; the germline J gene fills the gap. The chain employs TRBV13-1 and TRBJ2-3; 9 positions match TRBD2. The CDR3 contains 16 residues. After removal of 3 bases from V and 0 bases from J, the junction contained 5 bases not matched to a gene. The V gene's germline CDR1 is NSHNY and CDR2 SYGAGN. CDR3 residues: CASSAAWGGSAETLYF. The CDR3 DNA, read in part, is TGTGCCAGCAGTGCCGCCTGGGGGGGAAGTGCAGAA.

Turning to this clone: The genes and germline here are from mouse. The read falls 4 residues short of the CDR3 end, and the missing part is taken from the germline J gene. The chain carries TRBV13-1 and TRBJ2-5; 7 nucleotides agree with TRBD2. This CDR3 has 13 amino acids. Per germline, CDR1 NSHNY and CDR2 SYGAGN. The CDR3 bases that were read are TGTGCCAGCAGTGATGGGGGGGGAGAC. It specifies CASSDGGGD. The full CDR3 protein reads CASSDGGGDTQYF.